The clone carrying this T cell receptor (beta chain) occurred once. Terminally differentiated effector memory CD45RA+ cells were excluded by CCR7 positive selection of CD45RO-negative cells. TCRdb's copy holds only in-frame clones and misses some; the assay was immunoSEQ multiplex PCR. This sample has almost 700,000 clones, with roughly nine tenths found just once. The CDR3 contains 15 residues. V was clipped by 3 bases and J by 0 bases, with 8 bases between them. The germline CDR1 and CDR2 sequences are MGHDK and SYGVNS. The record originates from a study of shared clonotypes between healthy human individuals.

The chain has TRBV25-1 and TRBJ1-4; D is ambiguous. The receptor was derived from a young man in good health. The sample taken for sequencing was naive CD8+ T cells sorted from blood. CDR3 residues: CASSERFATNEKLFF. For the CDR3, the DNA is TGTGCCAGCAGTGAGAGGTTCGCAACTAATGAAAAACTGTTTTTT.